This T cell receptor (beta chain) was obtained from a study of neurological immune-mediated disorders. Trimming at V came to 6 bases and at J to 3 bases, leaving 9 bases not matched to a gene. Germline CDR1 reads MDHEN; CDR2 reads SYDVKM. The CDR3 loop spans 15 amino acids. Each CDR3 protein is one row after TCRdb ran MiXCR on the 5' RACE reads. The sample shows over 70,000 distinct CDR3 sequences, 10% to 13% of them seen only once. The time point: longitudinal time-point 1 (baseline). The receptor's source is a man younger than 40 in good health. This chain links TRBV28 with TRBJ2-7, with TRBD1 matching over 9 bases. The sequenced material came from PBMCs. CDR3 nucleotide sequence: TGTGCCAGCAGAACTCCGGGACAGGGCCACTACGAGCAGTACTTC. This gives the protein CASRTPGQGHYEQYF.